Listed below are T cell receptor beta chains from one sample, sequenced in a study of CD8+ T cells in alopecia areata. Assay used: immunoSEQ multiplex PCR; TCRdb lists only in-frame clones, some missing. The table lists some 110,000 clones, about three fifths of them singletons, with approximately 29% in the top ten. The sequencing here drew on CD8+ T cells sorted from blood, taken at week 4, from a patient treated with tofacitinib. The receptors come from a human donor with alopecia areata. Each CDR3 is given with its conserved first and last residue. D genes are given only for firm matches. Rows give clone size only sometimes, using once, few, many, or a class for an expanded clone.

- TRBJ2-7 - TRBV30 CAASGPNYEQYF TGTGCCGCCTCGGGACCCAACTACGAGCAGTACTTC
- TRBJ2-1 - TRBV30 CAWSGRAHEQFF TGTGCCTGGAGTGGCAGGGCCCATGAGCAGTTCTTC
- TRBJ2-7 TRBD1 TRBV29-1 CSAGDRGYEQYF TGCAGCGCTGGGGACAGGGGCTACGAGCAGTACTTC
- TRBJ2-1 - TRBV19 CASSPGIREQFF TGTGCCAGTAGTCCTGGGATCAGGGAGCAGTTCTTC
- TRBJ1-5 - TRBV4-1 CASSPSGQGIQPQHF TGCGCCAGCAGCCCTTCTGGGCAGGGGATTCAGCCCCAGCATTTT
- TRBJ2-7 - TRBV7-9 CASSLALGGKGYEQYF TGTGCCAGCAGCTTAGCGTTGGGGGGAAAGGGGTACGAGCAGTACTTC
- TRBJ2-7 - TRBV30 CAWSVLGGNSDEQYF TGTGCCTGGAGTGTACTAGGGGGTAATAGCGACGAGCAGTACTTC
- TRBJ2-6 TRBD2 TRBV13 CASSPTSGGNSGANVLTF TGTGCCAGCAGCCCCACTAGCGGGGGGAACTCTGGGGCCAACGTCCTGACTTTC
few TRBJ2-7 - TRBV29-1 CSVEDVGYEQYF TGCAGCGTTGAAGATGTCGGCTACGAGCAGTACTTC
few TRBJ1-2 - TRBV30 CAWSVFEGIPYYGYTF TGTGCCTGGAGTGTGTTCGAAGGGATTCCGTACTATGGCTACACCTTC
- TRBJ1-6 - TRBV13 CASSSATEENSPLHF TGTGCCAGCAGCTCCGCGACAGAGGAGAATTCACCCCTCCACTTT
- TRBJ1-4 - TRBV30 CAWSVPVDRPKLFF TGTGCCTGGAGTGTACCGGTCGACAGGCCAAAACTGTTTTTT
- TRBJ2-7 - TRBV7-9 CASSSTVTSYEQYF TGTGCCAGCAGCTCGACAGTTACCTCCTACGAGCAGTACTTC
- TRBJ2-7 - TRBV4-1 CASSDSDYEQYF TGCGCCAGCAGCGACAGCGACTACGAGCAGTACTTC